Below are 30 T cell receptor beta chains sequenced from a single sample in a study of blood T cell repertoires in COVID-19. Only in-frame clones appear in the TCRdb table, and some are missing; sequencing was by immunoSEQ multiplex PCR. The table shows around 190,000 clones, with 70% to 90% occurring only once. The sequencing input was peripheral blood. The receptor source for this set is a man aged 45-65 years with active or convalescent COVID-19.

This clone was seen once. The V call is TRBV28, the J call TRBJ2-1; D possibly corresponds to TRBD1 (5 bases). Deletions cut 3 bases from V and 6 bases from J, with 12 bases between. The CDR3 extends over 14 amino acids. Germline lookup yields CDR1 MDHEN and CDR2 SYDVKM. The CDR3: CASSFFRVGNEQFF. CDR3 bases: TGTGCCAGCAGTTTTTTCAGGGTGGGCAATGAGCAGTTCTTC.

This chain connects TRBV15 to TRBJ1-1; 7 bases line up with TRBD1. Germline CDR1 LNHNV, CDR2 YYDKDF (reference sequence). The CDR3 loop spans 17 amino acids. Losses at the gene ends were 1 base for V and 2 bases for J; bases not matched to a gene: 10. The DNA for the CDR3 is TGTGCCACCAGCAGAGCCGCACAGGGGAAGGGTAACACTGAAGCTTTCTTT. Its protein is CATSRAAQGKGNTEAFF. The whole variable domain, remainder taken from reference TRBV15 and TRBJ1-1, is DAMVIQNPRYQVTQFGKPVTLSCSQTLNHNVMYWYQQKSSQAPKLLFHYYDKDFNNEADTPDNFQSRRPNTSFCFLDIRSPGLGDTAMYLCATSRAAQGKGNTEAFFGQGTRLTVV.

About this clone: Sequence at one end of the junction differs from germline and may be a read error. The V gene is TRBV19, the J gene TRBJ1-1; 9 bases fit TRBD1. Germline V gives CDR1 LNHDA, CDR2 SQIVND (reference sequence). The CDR3 spans 13 residues. The chain's CDR3 is CASSTGGRTEAFF. The CDR3 nucleotides are TGCGCCAGCTCGACAGGGGGTCGGACTGAAGCTTTCTTT.

Here the CDR3 reads CASSQGSGTGGTDTQYF. The CDR3 DNA is TGTGCCAGCAGCCAAGGGTCCGGGACAGGGGGAACAGATACGCAGTATTTT. V is TRBV14 and J is TRBJ2-3, with 11 positions matching TRBD1. Per germline, CDR1 SGHDN and CDR2 FVKESK. Germline trimming cut 1 base from V and 3 bases from J; bases unmatched to any gene: 6. This CDR3 has 17 residues.

The chain recombines TRBV6-4 with TRBJ2-7; 8 positions match TRBD1. V was pared by 8 bases and J by 2 bases, with 14 bases of the junction left unmatched. The CDR3 covers 16 residues. Germline V gives CDR1 MRHNA, CDR2 SNTAGT. CDR3: CASAYLGTGGTYEQYF. CDR3 nucleotide sequence: TGTGCCAGCGCTTACTTAGGGACAGGAGGAACCTACGAGCAGTACTTC.

The chain couples TRBV2 to TRBJ1-2; 7 positions match TRBD1. This CDR3 spans 16 amino acids. After removal of 0 bases from V and 0 bases from J, the junction contained 4 bases not matched to a gene. Germline V lookup: CDR1 SNHLY, CDR2 FYNNEI. The CDR3 is CASSEAGDSTNYGYTF. The CDR3 region has the DNA TGTGCCAGCAGTGAAGCAGGGGACAGCACTAACTATGGCTACACCTTC.

This clone was seen a few times. The rearrangement links TRBV5-4 to TRBJ1-1; maybe TRBD1 (5 bases). The CDR3 consists of 15 residues. The germline V gene has CDR1 SGHNT and CDR2 YYREEE (reference sequence). V lost 4 bases and J lost 1, with 14 bases in between. CDR3 in DNA: TGTGCCAGCAGCCCTGACCCCGACAGGAACACTGAAGCTTTCTTT. This translates into CASSPDPDRNTEAFF.

This clone was seen just once. CDR3 amino acids: CASSQLGGRERDEQFF. CDR3 nucleotide sequence: TGCGCCAGCAGCCAACTTGGCGGGAGAGAAAGGGATGAGCAGTTCTTC. V and J are TRBV4-1 and TRBJ2-1; 7 bases are a match to TRBD2. This CDR3 contains 16 residues. Per germline, CDR1 MGHRA and CDR2 YSYEKL. Unmatched junction bases numbered 12, after V lost 2 bases and J lost 8 bases.

The V call is TRBV4-2, the J call TRBJ2-5; D not certain. CDR3 length: 13 residues. Germline V gives CDR1 LGHNA, CDR2 YNFKEQ. With 2 bases removed from V and 5 bases from J, the gap between germline ends came to 9 bases. This chain's CDR3 is CASSQSVRETQYF. The CDR3 region has the DNA TGTGCCAGCAGCCAATCTGTCCGGGAGACCCAGTACTTC.

The gene calls are TRBV5-4 and TRBJ2-7, with 10 bases lining up with TRBD1. This CDR3 spans 15 amino acids. Per the germline V gene, CDR1 is SGHNT and CDR2 is YYREEE (reference sequence). Trimming took 4 bases from V and 6 from J; bases not matched to a gene: 10. CDR3 sequence: CASSKGGDRGPEQYF. The CDR3 region has the DNA TGTGCCAGCAGCAAAGGTGGGGACAGGGGCCCCGAGCAGTACTTC.

This chain connects TRBV7-2 to TRBJ2-7, with TRBD1 identical over 7 bases. J lost 4 bases, V lost 4 bases, and 4 bases had no gene match. In germline, CDR1 is SGHTA, CDR2 FQGNSA. The CDR3 totals 13 residues. CDR3 sequence (DNA): TGTGCCAGCAGCTCGGGACAGCTATACGAGCAGTACTTC. Protein: CASSSGQLYEQYF. The variable domain in full, completed from reference TRBV7-2 and TRBJ2-7, reads GAGVSQSPSNKVTEKGKDVELRCDPISGHTALYWYRQSLGQGLEFLIYFQGNSAPDKSGLPSDRFSAERTGGSVSTLTIQRTQQEDSAVYLCASSSGQLYEQYFGPGTRLTVT.

J is TRBJ2-3 and V is TRBV6-2 or TRBV6-3; 7 bases align to TRBD1. Trimming removed 0 bases from V and 2 bases from J; junction bases left unmatched: 5. Germline assignment: CDR1 MNHEY and CDR2 SVGEGT. CDR3 size: 16 residues. The CDR3 nucleotides are TGTGCCAGCAGTTACTCGGACAGGTCGCTCACAGATACGCAGTATTTT. It is translated as CASSYSDRSLTDTQYF.

The gene calls are TRBV11-2 and TRBJ1-5; D remains unclear. Between the trimmed V and J ends, which lost 2 bases and 4 bases, there was a span of 21 bases. This CDR3 has 18 amino acids. Germline loops: CDR1 SGHAT, CDR2 FQNNGV. The CDR3 sequence is CASSLTFRHHLLNQPQHF. The CDR3 region has the DNA TGTGCCAGCAGCTTAACATTCCGACACCATCTACTTAATCAGCCCCAGCATTTT.

J is TRBJ2-7 and V is TRBV24-1, with 12 bases aligning to TRBD2. The V segment lost 3 bases and the J segment 5 bases; nucleotides outside the gene matches: 4. The CDR3 is made up of 15 amino acids. The germline V gene encodes CDR1 KGHDR and CDR2 SFDVKD. This CDR3 reads CATSDTLAGGDEQYF. CDR3 nucleotide sequence: TGTGCCACCAGTGATACCCTAGCGGGAGGGGACGAGCAGTACTTC.

DNA of the CDR3: TGTGCCATCAGTGACGGGGGTAAGGACACAGATACGCAGTATTTT. This sequence encodes CAISDGGKDTDTQYF. V gene TRBV10-3 combines with J gene TRBJ2-3; tentative D call: TRBD2 (6 bases). The CDR3 runs 15 residues. The ends were cut back, 3 bases at V and 2 bases at J, with 12 bases in the middle. Germline loops: CDR1 ENHRY, CDR2 SYGVKD.

This chain joins TRBV15 and TRBJ1-5; possible D gene TRBD1, 6 bases. Between the trimmed V and J ends, which lost 6 bases and 2 bases, there was a span of 14 bases. Germline assignment: CDR1 LNHNV and CDR2 YYDKDF (reference sequence). The CDR3 is 15 residues long. CDR3 in amino acids: CATRVGDTGNQPQHF. The CDR3 DNA reads as TGTGCCACCAGGGTAGGGGACACGGGCAATCAGCCCCAGCATTTT.

The chain has TRBV29-1 and TRBJ2-3; 9 bases align to TRBD1. With 5 bases clipped from V and 3 bases from J, the junction kept 9 bases outside the gene matches. The CDR3 length is 15 residues. The germline V gene encodes CDR1 SQVTM and CDR2 ANQGSEA. CDR3 in amino acids: CSVYRQGGRTDTQYF. DNA for the CDR3: TGCAGCGTTTATAGACAGGGGGGTAGGACAGATACGCAGTATTTT.

The J gene is TRBJ2-2, the V gene TRBV24-1, with D possibly TRBD2 on 6 matching bases. Trimming shortened V by 4 bases and J by 6 bases, and 11 bases separated the two germline ends. Germline V gene data show CDR1 as KGHDR and CDR2 as SFDVKD. The CDR3 consists of 14 residues. This CDR3 is CATSERTGAGELFF. For the CDR3, the DNA is TGTGCCACCAGTGAGCGGACGGGGGCCGGGGAGCTGTTTTTT.

This clone came up a few times. The rearrangement uses TRBV2 and TRBJ2-5; D possibly corresponds to TRBD2 (6 bases). V lost 7 bases, J lost 4 bases, and 13 bases lay in between. The CDR3 is made up of 13 amino acids. Germline V lookup: CDR1 SNHLY, CDR2 FYNNEI. The CDR3 region is CASTGEESETQYF. The CDR3 DNA is TGTGCCAGCACCGGGGAGGAATCAGAGACCCAGTACTTC.

This clone was counted between two and nine times. The chain links TRBV7-9 to TRBJ2-7; D is ambiguous. Germline V gene lookup returns CDR1 SEHNR and CDR2 FQNEAQ (reference sequence). The CDR3 covers 12 residues. Trimming took off 5 bases at V and 4 bases at J, with 9 bases between the two ends. CDR3 amino acids: CASSPTDYEQYF. CDR3 DNA: TGTGCCAGCAGCCCTACAGATTACGAGCAGTACTTC. The entire variable domain, with the rest obtained from reference TRBV7-9 and TRBJ2-7, is as follows: DTGVSQNPRHKITKRGQNVTFRCDPISEHNRLYWYRQTLGQGPEFLTYFQNEAQLEKSRLLSDRFSAERPKGSFSTLEIQRTEQGDSAMYLCASSPTDYEQYFGPGTRLTVT.

The J gene is TRBJ1-2, the V gene TRBV7-2; 7 bases match TRBD1. Germline V lookup: CDR1 SGHTA, CDR2 FQGNSA. The V gene end was trimmed by 4 bases and the J gene end by 1 base; junction bases not matched to a gene: 3. This CDR3 is 14 amino acids long. In DNA, the CDR3 is TGTGCCAGCAGCTCCGACAGGGTTAACTATGGCTACACCTTC. Translating gives CASSSDRVNYGYTF.

This clone has at least ten counts. The rearrangement uses TRBV18 and TRBJ1-1; D ambiguous. V was shortened by 3 bases and J by 1 base, with 12 bases between the two germline ends. Germline loops: CDR1 KGHSH, CDR2 LQKENI. The CDR3 spans 15 residues. CDR3 sequence reads: CASSPTNVGNTEAFF. The DNA for the CDR3 is TGTGCCAGCTCACCCACTAACGTGGGGAACACTGAAGCTTTCTTT. The full variable domain, with the rest looked up from reference TRBV18 and TRBJ1-1, is NAGVMQNPRHLVRRRGQEARLRCSPMKGHSHVYWYRQLPEEGLKFMVYLQKENIIDESGMPKERFSAEFPKEGPSILRIQQVVRGDSAAYFCASSPTNVGNTEAFFGQGTRLTVV.

The chain combines TRBV7-7 with TRBJ2-2, with 8 bases identical to TRBD2. The junction had 15 bases not matched to a gene; V was cut back by 6 bases and J by 0 bases. Germline lookup yields CDR1 SSHAT and CDR2 FNYEAQ (reference sequence). CDR3 length: 19 amino acids. CDR3 protein: CASRSLEGSGAANTGELFF. DNA of the CDR3: TGTGCCAGCAGGTCCTTGGAGGGTAGCGGGGCAGCGAACACCGGGGAGCTGTTTTTT.

The chain uses TRBV6-5 and TRBJ2-3; D perhaps matches TRBD2 (6 bases). CDR1 and CDR2 (germline): MNHEY, SVGAGI. The V end was cut by 4 bases, the J end by 1 base, with 12 bases between. This CDR3 region has 15 residues. The CDR3 region has the DNA TGTGCCAGCAGTTTAGTTAGCGGACGCACAGATACGCAGTATTTT. It specifies CASSLVSGRTDTQYF.

The V call is TRBV6-6, the J call TRBJ1-2; D is perhaps TRBD1 (6 bases). Trimming pared 9 bases from V and 3 bases from J, leaving 11 bases between. The CDR3 is 12 residues long. Per the germline V gene, CDR1 is MNHNY and CDR2 is SVGAGI (reference sequence). CDR3 in amino acids: CASTGMDYGYTF. The CDR3 coding sequence is TGTGCCAGTACAGGGATGGACTATGGCTACACCTTC.

This chain uses TRBV19 with TRBJ1-5; D gene unclear. V gave up 1 base and J gave up 0 bases, with 7 bases separating them. Germline lookup yields CDR1 LNHDA and CDR2 SQIVND (reference sequence). CDR3 size: 15 residues. CDR3 bases: TGTGCCAGTAGTATAGCCAGGTATAGCAATCAGCCCCAGCATTTT. It is translated as CASSIARYSNQPQHF.

This chain joins TRBV5-4 and TRBJ2-7, with 7 nucleotides matching TRBD1. The CDR3 has 14 residues. V lost 4 bases, J lost 9 bases, and 13 bases stayed unmatched. Germline assignment: CDR1 SGHNT and CDR2 YYREEE (reference sequence). CDR3 in amino acids: CASSPGTAYEWQYF. The CDR3 nucleotides are TGTGCCAGCAGCCCGGGGACAGCCTACGAGTGGCAGTACTTC.

The V call is TRBV5-5, the J call TRBJ2-5, with 11 bases that match TRBD2. The ends lost 2 bases at V and 2 bases at J; junction bases unmatched: 5. This CDR3 region has 16 residues. CDR1 is SGHKS, CDR2 YYEKEE, per germline (reference sequence). The CDR3 spells CASSLSPSGGQETQYF. The CDR3 DNA sequence: TGTGCCAGCAGCTTATCCCCTAGCGGGGGGCAAGAGACCCAGTACTTC. Full variable domain (rest looked up from reference TRBV5-5 and TRBJ2-5): DAGVTQSPTHLIKTRGQQVTLRCSPISGHKSVSWYQQVLGQGPQFIFQYYEKEERGRGNFPDRFSARQFPNYSSELNVNALLLGDSALYLCASSLSPSGGQETQYFGPGTRLLVL.

This clone was found a few times. CDR3 bases: TGTGCCTGGAAAAAACGACTAGCCAAAAACATTCAGTACTTC. Amino acid sequence: CAWKKRLAKNIQYF. This chain connects TRBV30 to TRBJ2-4, with no clear D. The CDR3 is 14 amino acids. Trimming left V 4 bases short and J 0 bases short, with 10 bases between. Germline V gene data show CDR1 as GTSNPN and CDR2 as SVGIG (reference sequence).

This clone was observed once. V usage is TRBV18 and J usage is TRBJ1-1, with unresolved D. Per germline, CDR1 KGHSH and CDR2 LQKENI. This CDR3 contains 16 residues. Trimming took off 6 bases at V and 5 bases at J, with 22 bases between the two ends. The DNA for the CDR3 is TGTGCCAGCTCCCAGGTGGAAAGGCACGGCGGGACTGAAGCTTTCTTT. As protein: CASSQVERHGGTEAFF.